The following is a T cell receptor beta chain sequence with its context. The record originates from a study of blood T cell repertoires in COVID-19. About the study: From the United States, Italy and Spain came samples of acute and convalescent COVID-19. T cells, B-cell-depleted T cells, or PBMCs supplied cDNA or gDNA.

The CDR3 is 14 amino acids. Germline CDR1 and CDR2: SNHLY and FYNNEI. With V trimmed by 3 bases and J by 6 bases, 6 bases remained unmatched. Per the original methods: Scientists estimated how many nucleated cells there were by amplifying reference gene primers. The protocol was immunoSEQ multiplex PCR, while the TCRdb copy is restricted to in-frame clones and leaves out a portion. The DNA was the basis for D and trimming; V, J and clone size are from that table. The sample comprises about 140,000 clones, roughly 88% of which are singletons, and about a tenth rests with the top ten. Sequenced material: peripheral blood. The sequence came from a man between 60 and 75 years old with active or convalescent COVID-19. The J gene is TRBJ1-1, the V gene TRBV2, with TRBD1 matching over 8 bases. This CDR3 reads CASSDPGGAPEAFF. The DNA for the CDR3 is TGTGCCAGCAGTGACCCAGGGGGCGCACCTGAAGCTTTCTTT. Together with reference TRBV2 and TRBJ1-1, the CDR3 gives the full variable domain: EPEVTQTPSHQVTQMGQEVILRCVPISNHLYFYWYRQILGQKVEFLVSFYNNEISEKSEIFDDQFSVERPDGSNFTLKIRSTKLEDSAMYFCASSDPGGAPEAFFGQGTRLTVV.